This is a list of T cell receptor beta chains from one sample in a study of beta chain features in type 1 diabetes. The assay was immunoSEQ multiplex PCR, and TCRdb's table has in-frame clones only and misses some. The sample has fewer than 250,000 clones; 9.6% are singletons. Sequenced sample: naive CD4+ T cells from blood. The receptors shown here come from a woman aged 18-30 years in good health. CDR3s include the opening cysteine and the closing phenylalanine or tryptophan. Each record gives: clone size, CDR3 length, J gene, V gene, D gene, CDR3 DNA, CDR3 protein. The D gene is left open where the match is weak. Size values are once, few and many counts, or a class for expanded clones, and some rows have none.

clone_size: .; cdr3_length: 13; j_call: TRBJ2-1; v_call: TRBV5-6; d_call: .; cdr3_nt: TGTGCCAGCAGCCCAGACAACTACAATGAGCAGTTCTTC; cdr3_aa: CASSPDNYNEQFF
clone_size: few; cdr3_length: 17; j_call: TRBJ2-3; v_call: TRBV6-1; d_call: .; cdr3_nt: TGTGCCAGCAGTGAATTATATGGACGGGAGCAAGCAGATACGCAGTATTTT; cdr3_aa: CASSELYGREQADTQYF
clone_size: .; cdr3_length: 11; j_call: TRBJ2-3; v_call: TRBV5-1; d_call: .; cdr3_nt: TGCGCCAGCAGGGCAGGAAATACGCAGTATTTT; cdr3_aa: CASRAGNTQYF
clone_size: few; cdr3_length: 15; j_call: TRBJ2-7; v_call: TRBV4-2; d_call: .; cdr3_nt: TGTGCCAGCAGCCAAGAGACCCAGGGTTTCTACGAGCAGTACTTC; cdr3_aa: CASSQETQGFYEQYF
clone_size: few; cdr3_length: 14; j_call: TRBJ2-7; v_call: TRBV4-1; d_call: .; cdr3_nt: TGCGCCAGCAGCCCGCGGGACAGAGCCTACGAGCAGTACTTC; cdr3_aa: CASSPRDRAYEQYF
clone_size: .; cdr3_length: 12; j_call: TRBJ1-5; v_call: TRBV30; d_call: .; cdr3_nt: TGTGCCTGGAGTGATCAGGGTAAGCCCCAGCATTTT; cdr3_aa: CAWSDQGKPQHF
clone_size: .; cdr3_length: 15; j_call: TRBJ2-7; v_call: TRBV7-9; d_call: .; cdr3_nt: TGTGCCAGCAGCTTAGGCGGCAGTAGCTCCTACGAGCAGTACTTC; cdr3_aa: CASSLGGSSSYEQYF
clone_size: few; cdr3_length: 15; j_call: TRBJ2-7; v_call: TRBV2; d_call: .; cdr3_nt: TGTGCCAGCAGTGAATCCCACAGCTCTACCTACGAGCAGTACTTC; cdr3_aa: CASSESHSSTYEQYF
clone_size: .; cdr3_length: 14; j_call: TRBJ1-5; v_call: TRBV6-1; d_call: .; cdr3_nt: TGTGCCAGCAGTGCCCCAGGGGGCAATCAGCCCCAGCATTTT; cdr3_aa: CASSAPGGNQPQHF
clone_size: .; cdr3_length: 12; j_call: TRBJ2-4; v_call: TRBV7-2; d_call: .; cdr3_nt: TGTGCCAGCAGCTTAGCCAGGATGGATCAGTACTTC; cdr3_aa: CASSLARMDQYF
clone_size: few; cdr3_length: 16; j_call: TRBJ2-6; v_call: TRBV4-1; d_call: .; cdr3_nt: TGCGCCAGCAGCCACCCCACAGGGTCTGGGGCCAACGTCCTGACTTTC; cdr3_aa: CASSHPTGSGANVLTF
clone_size: .; cdr3_length: 16; j_call: TRBJ1-2; v_call: TRBV30; d_call: .; cdr3_nt: TGTGCCTGGAGTTGGAGACAGGACCCCTCCAACTATGGCTACACCTTC; cdr3_aa: CAWSWRQDPSNYGYTF
clone_size: few; cdr3_length: 14; j_call: TRBJ2-7; v_call: TRBV6-6; d_call: .; cdr3_nt: TGTGCCAGCAGTGCAGACTACCTAGGTGAAGAGCAGTACTTC; cdr3_aa: CASSADYLGEEQYF
clone_size: .; cdr3_length: 14; j_call: TRBJ2-1; v_call: TRBV2; d_call: .; cdr3_nt: TGTGCCAGCAGAGCGGGACACGGGAACAATGAGCAGTTCTTC; cdr3_aa: CASRAGHGNNEQFF
clone_size: .; cdr3_length: 14; j_call: TRBJ1-2; v_call: TRBV5-4; d_call: TRBD1; cdr3_nt: TGTGCCAGCAGCCTGGGACAGGGGGGCTATGGCTACACCTTC; cdr3_aa: CASSLGQGGYGYTF
clone_size: .; cdr3_length: 15; j_call: TRBJ2-7; v_call: TRBV28; d_call: TRBD1; cdr3_nt: TGTGCCAGCAGTTCCTCCGGGACAGGGTACTACGAGCAGTACTTC; cdr3_aa: CASSSSGTGYYEQYF
clone_size: .; cdr3_length: 14; j_call: TRBJ1-1; v_call: TRBV6-5; d_call: .; cdr3_nt: TGTGCCACTATCCGGGACACCTTGAACACTGAAGCTTTCTTT; cdr3_aa: CATIRDTLNTEAFF
clone_size: few; cdr3_length: 19; j_call: TRBJ2-1; v_call: TRBV19; d_call: TRBD2; cdr3_nt: TGTGCCAGTAGTATAGTAGCGGGAGGAGGGGGGGACCTATACAATGAGCAGTTCTTC; cdr3_aa: CASSIVAGGGGDLYNEQFF
clone_size: few; cdr3_length: 16; j_call: TRBJ2-7; v_call: TRBV18; d_call: TRBD1; cdr3_nt: TGTGCCAGCTCACCATCTCCGACAGGGCCAAACCACGAGCAGTACTTC; cdr3_aa: CASSPSPTGPNHEQYF
clone_size: few; cdr3_length: 13; j_call: TRBJ1-5; v_call: TRBV18; d_call: TRBD1; cdr3_nt: TGTGCCAGCTCACCGGACAGGGGTCAGCCCCAGCATTTT; cdr3_aa: CASSPDRGQPQHF
clone_size: few; cdr3_length: 17; j_call: TRBJ2-7; v_call: TRBV28; d_call: .; cdr3_nt: TGTGCCAGCAGTTTAGGGCCCCCGCGGGGAGACCGCTACGAGCAGTACTTC; cdr3_aa: CASSLGPPRGDRYEQYF
clone_size: .; cdr3_length: 16; j_call: TRBJ1-2; v_call: TRBV2; d_call: .; cdr3_nt: TGTGCCAGCAGTGAAGAACGTGCAGGGGCTAACTATGGCTACACCTTC; cdr3_aa: CASSEERAGANYGYTF
clone_size: .; cdr3_length: 14; j_call: TRBJ2-1; v_call: TRBV2; d_call: TRBD1; cdr3_nt: TGTGCCAGCAGTGAGACAGGGGACCCCAATGAGCAGTTCTTC; cdr3_aa: CASSETGDPNEQFF
clone_size: .; cdr3_length: 17; j_call: TRBJ2-5; v_call: TRBV5-4; d_call: .; cdr3_nt: TGTGCCAGCAGCTCTCAACTTGGGACTCAACAGGGGGAGACCCAGTACTTC; cdr3_aa: CASSSQLGTQQGETQYF
clone_size: few; cdr3_length: 17; j_call: TRBJ1-1; v_call: TRBV7-2; d_call: .; cdr3_nt: TGTGCCAGCAGCTCCCAGCCCCAACGGGGGGTGAACACTGAAGCTTTCTTT; cdr3_aa: CASSSQPQRGVNTEAFF
clone_size: .; cdr3_length: 15; j_call: TRBJ2-2; v_call: TRBV5-1; d_call: .; cdr3_nt: TGCGCCAGCAGCTTGGCGCGACAGCCCACCGGGGAGCTGTTTTTT; cdr3_aa: CASSLARQPTGELFF
clone_size: .; cdr3_length: 14; j_call: TRBJ2-5; v_call: TRBV4-1; d_call: TRBD2; cdr3_nt: TGCGCCAGCAGCCAACTAGCGGGGGTGGAGACCCAGTACTTC; cdr3_aa: CASSQLAGVETQYF
clone_size: .; cdr3_length: 14; j_call: TRBJ1-2; v_call: TRBV6-5; d_call: TRBD1; cdr3_nt: TGTGCCACCCTCTCCGGGACAGGAACCAATGGCTACACCTTC; cdr3_aa: CATLSGTGTNGYTF
clone_size: .; cdr3_length: 17; j_call: TRBJ2-1; v_call: TRBV6-1; d_call: .; cdr3_nt: TGTGCCAGCAGTGAAATAATTGCGGGGTGGGGGTACAATGAGCAGTTCTTC; cdr3_aa: CASSEIIAGWGYNEQFF
clone_size: .; cdr3_length: 15; j_call: TRBJ2-5; v_call: TRBV6-6; d_call: TRBD1; cdr3_nt: TGTGCCAGCAGTTACGTACGACAGGGATCAGAGACCCAGTACTTC; cdr3_aa: CASSYVRQGSETQYF
clone_size: .; cdr3_length: 13; j_call: TRBJ2-2; v_call: TRBV7-3; d_call: TRBD1; cdr3_nt: TGTGCCAGCAGCTTAGACAGGGCCGGGGAGCTGTTTTTT; cdr3_aa: CASSLDRAGELFF
clone_size: .; cdr3_length: 12; j_call: TRBJ1-1; v_call: TRBV12-5; d_call: .; cdr3_nt: TGTGCTAGTGGACCGAGGGATACCGAAGCTTTCTTT; cdr3_aa: CASGPRDTEAFF
clone_size: .; cdr3_length: 14; j_call: TRBJ1-2; v_call: TRBV30; d_call: TRBD1; cdr3_nt: TGTGCCTGGAGTGTTACAGGGGGCGCAAAGAGCTACACCTTC; cdr3_aa: CAWSVTGGAKSYTF
clone_size: many; cdr3_length: 17; j_call: TRBJ1-5; v_call: TRBV4-1; d_call: .; cdr3_nt: TGCGCCAGCAGCCAAAGGGGTGGGGGGATTGTCAATCAGCCCCAGCATTTT; cdr3_aa: CASSQRGGGIVNQPQHF
clone_size: few; cdr3_length: 16; j_call: TRBJ2-2; v_call: TRBV5-1; d_call: TRBD1; cdr3_nt: TGCGCCAGCAGCGCTAGGGACAGGGGGAACACCGGGGAGCTGTTTTTT; cdr3_aa: CASSARDRGNTGELFF
clone_size: few; cdr3_length: 15; j_call: TRBJ2-3; v_call: TRBV7-9; d_call: .; cdr3_nt: TGTGCCAGCAGCCTCAAGCAACCTAGCACAGATACGCAGTATTTT; cdr3_aa: CASSLKQPSTDTQYF
clone_size: .; cdr3_length: 14; j_call: TRBJ1-5; v_call: TRBV10-2; d_call: .; cdr3_nt: TGCGCCAGCAGTCAGCGGACGGTTAATCAGCCCCAGCATTTT; cdr3_aa: CASSQRTVNQPQHF
clone_size: .; cdr3_length: 15; j_call: TRBJ2-5; v_call: TRBV27; d_call: TRBD1; cdr3_nt: TGTGCCAGCAGTGATTGGGAAGGGGGCCACGAGACCCAGTACTTC; cdr3_aa: CASSDWEGGHETQYF
clone_size: few; cdr3_length: 13; j_call: TRBJ1-2; v_call: TRBV28; d_call: TRBD1; cdr3_nt: TGTGCCAGCATCAGGACAGGAGTATATGGCTACACCTTC; cdr3_aa: CASIRTGVYGYTF
clone_size: few; cdr3_length: 14; j_call: TRBJ2-1; v_call: TRBV6-5; d_call: .; cdr3_nt: TGTGCCAGCAGTTACTCGAGACTCGTCCCTGAGCAGTTCTTC; cdr3_aa: CASSYSRLVPEQFF
clone_size: .; cdr3_length: 15; j_call: TRBJ1-5; v_call: TRBV11-2; d_call: .; cdr3_nt: TGTGCCAGCAGCTCCGAGGTGGGGAGTGGTCAGCCCCAGCATTTT; cdr3_aa: CASSSEVGSGQPQHF
clone_size: .; cdr3_length: 12; j_call: TRBJ1-5; v_call: TRBV6-7; d_call: .; cdr3_nt: TGTGCCAGCAGGCCAAGCCAGCGGCCCCAGCATTTT; cdr3_aa: CASRPSQRPQHF
clone_size: few; cdr3_length: 15; j_call: TRBJ1-4; v_call: TRBV30; d_call: .; cdr3_nt: TGTGCCTGGAGTGTACCCACAGGGATTAATGAAAAACTGTTTTTT; cdr3_aa: CAWSVPTGINEKLFF
clone_size: few; cdr3_length: 13; j_call: TRBJ2-4; v_call: TRBV5-1; d_call: .; cdr3_nt: TGCGCCAGCAGCAGGGACCAAGGGGGCATTCAGTACTTC; cdr3_aa: CASSRDQGGIQYF
clone_size: few; cdr3_length: 15; j_call: TRBJ2-1; v_call: TRBV15; d_call: TRBD2; cdr3_nt: TGTGCCACCAGCGACGGGACTAGCGGTGACAATGAGCAGTTCTTC; cdr3_aa: CATSDGTSGDNEQFF
clone_size: few; cdr3_length: 15; j_call: TRBJ2-7; v_call: TRBV11-2; d_call: .; cdr3_nt: TGTGCCAGCAGCCAGGCACGGAGGGGGGGATACGAGCAGTACTTC; cdr3_aa: CASSQARRGGYEQYF
clone_size: .; cdr3_length: 10; j_call: TRBJ1-1; v_call: TRBV29-1; d_call: .; cdr3_nt: TGCAGCGCGTCCAACACTGAAGCTTTCTTT; cdr3_aa: CSASNTEAFF
clone_size: many; cdr3_length: 14; j_call: TRBJ2-4; v_call: TRBV7-9; d_call: .; cdr3_nt: TGTGCCAGCAGCCGAAAGGGACAAGTAAACATTCAGTACTTC; cdr3_aa: CASSRKGQVNIQYF
clone_size: .; cdr3_length: 18; j_call: TRBJ2-3; v_call: TRBV4-2; d_call: TRBD2; cdr3_nt: TGTGCCAGCAGCCAGAACCCCGTGACTAGCGAGAGCACAGATACGCAGTATTTT; cdr3_aa: CASSQNPVTSESTDTQYF
clone_size: few; cdr3_length: 14; j_call: TRBJ2-7; v_call: TRBV9; d_call: .; cdr3_nt: TGTGCCAGCAGGCCCGGGACTGATTCCTACGAGCAGTACTTC; cdr3_aa: CASRPGTDSYEQYF
clone_size: few; cdr3_length: 14; j_call: TRBJ1-6; v_call: TRBV6-6; d_call: .; cdr3_nt: TGTGCCAGCAGTTATGAGGCAGGGGAAGAACCCCTCCACTTT; cdr3_aa: CASSYEAGEEPLHF
clone_size: .; cdr3_length: 15; j_call: TRBJ1-2; v_call: TRBV7-9; d_call: TRBD1; cdr3_nt: TGTGCCAGCAGCTTAGCTAACGGACAGGCCTATGGCTACACCTTC; cdr3_aa: CASSLANGQAYGYTF